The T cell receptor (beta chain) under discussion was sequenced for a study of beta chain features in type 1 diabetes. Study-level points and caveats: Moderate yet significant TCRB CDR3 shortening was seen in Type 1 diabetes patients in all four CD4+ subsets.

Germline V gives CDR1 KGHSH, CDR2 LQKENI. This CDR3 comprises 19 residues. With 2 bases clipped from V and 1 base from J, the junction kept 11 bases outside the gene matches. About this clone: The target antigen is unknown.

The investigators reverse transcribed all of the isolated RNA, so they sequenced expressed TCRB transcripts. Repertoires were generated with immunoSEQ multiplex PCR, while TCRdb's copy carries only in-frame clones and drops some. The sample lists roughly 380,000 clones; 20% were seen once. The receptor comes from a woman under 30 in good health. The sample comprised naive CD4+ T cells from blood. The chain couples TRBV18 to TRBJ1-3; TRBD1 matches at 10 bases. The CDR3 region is CASSPNSPGQGFSGNTIYF. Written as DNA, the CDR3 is TGTGCCAGCTCACCAAATTCTCCGGGACAGGGGTTTTCTGGAAACACCATATATTTT.